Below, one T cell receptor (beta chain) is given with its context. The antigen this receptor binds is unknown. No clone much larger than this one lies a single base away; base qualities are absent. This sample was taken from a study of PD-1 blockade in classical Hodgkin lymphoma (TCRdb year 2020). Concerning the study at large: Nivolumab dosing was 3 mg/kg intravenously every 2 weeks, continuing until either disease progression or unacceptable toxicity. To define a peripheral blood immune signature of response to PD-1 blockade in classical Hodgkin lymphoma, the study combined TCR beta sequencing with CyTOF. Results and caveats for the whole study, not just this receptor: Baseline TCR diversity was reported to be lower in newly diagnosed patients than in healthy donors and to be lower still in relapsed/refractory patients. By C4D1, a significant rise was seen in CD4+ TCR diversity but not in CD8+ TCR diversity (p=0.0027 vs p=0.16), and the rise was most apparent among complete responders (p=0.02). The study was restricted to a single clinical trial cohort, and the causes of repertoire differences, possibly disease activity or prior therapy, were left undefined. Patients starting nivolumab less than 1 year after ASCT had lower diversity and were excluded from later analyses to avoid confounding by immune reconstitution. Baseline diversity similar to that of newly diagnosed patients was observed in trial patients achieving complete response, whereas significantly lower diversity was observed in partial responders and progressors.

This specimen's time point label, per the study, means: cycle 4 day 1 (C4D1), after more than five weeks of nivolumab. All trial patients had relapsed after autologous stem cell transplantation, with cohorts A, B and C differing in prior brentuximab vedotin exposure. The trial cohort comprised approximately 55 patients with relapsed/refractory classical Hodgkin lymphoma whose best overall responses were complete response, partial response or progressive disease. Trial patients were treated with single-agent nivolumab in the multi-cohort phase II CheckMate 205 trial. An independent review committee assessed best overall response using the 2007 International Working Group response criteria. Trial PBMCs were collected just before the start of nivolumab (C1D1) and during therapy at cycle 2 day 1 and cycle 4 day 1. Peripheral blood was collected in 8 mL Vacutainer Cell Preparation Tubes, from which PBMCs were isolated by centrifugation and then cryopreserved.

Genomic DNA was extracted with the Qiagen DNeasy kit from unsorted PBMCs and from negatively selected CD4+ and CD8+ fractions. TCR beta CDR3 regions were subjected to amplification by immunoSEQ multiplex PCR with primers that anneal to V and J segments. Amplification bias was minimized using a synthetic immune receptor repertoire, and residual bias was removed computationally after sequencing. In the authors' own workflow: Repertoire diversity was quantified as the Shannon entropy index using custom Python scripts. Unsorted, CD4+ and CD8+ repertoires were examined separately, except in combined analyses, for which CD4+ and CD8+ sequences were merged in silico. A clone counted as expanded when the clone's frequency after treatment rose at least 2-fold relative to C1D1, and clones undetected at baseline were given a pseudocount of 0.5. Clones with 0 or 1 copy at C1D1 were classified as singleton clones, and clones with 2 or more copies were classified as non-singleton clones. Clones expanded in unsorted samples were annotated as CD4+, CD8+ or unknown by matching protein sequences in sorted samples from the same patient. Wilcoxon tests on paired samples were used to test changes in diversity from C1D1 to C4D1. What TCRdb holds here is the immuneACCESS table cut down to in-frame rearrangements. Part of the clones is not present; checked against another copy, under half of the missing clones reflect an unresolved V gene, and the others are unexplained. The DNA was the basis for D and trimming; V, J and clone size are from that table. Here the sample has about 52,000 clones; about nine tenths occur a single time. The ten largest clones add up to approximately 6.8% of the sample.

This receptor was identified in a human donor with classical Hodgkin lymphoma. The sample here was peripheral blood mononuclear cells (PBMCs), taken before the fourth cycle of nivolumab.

The CDR3 loop reads CASRMGGTPFYEQYF. In nucleotide form, the sequence is TGTGCCAGCAGAATGGGGGGGACCCCTTTTTACGAGCAGTACTTC. This chain joins TRBV28 to TRBJ2-7, and 7 junctional nucleotides match TRBD2. The germline V gene yields MDHEN for CDR1 and SYDVKM for CDR2. From the cysteine up to the phenylalanine, the CDR3 has a length of 15 residues. The entry retains the CDR3 DNA only, 45 bases that are in frame from base 1. V and J are trimmed by 6 bases and 4 bases, and the gene matches miss 12 bases of the junction.